A selection of T cell receptor beta chains follows, all from one sample in a study of OX40 agonist ivuxolimab in advanced cancers. The repertoire was sequenced with immunoSEQ multiplex PCR; TCRdb's copy has only in-frame clones and lacks some. The table lists about 150,000 clones, around nine tenths of them singletons. Sequences were derived from CD4+ or CD8+ T cells sorted from blood, sampled in a trial of the OX40 agonist ivuxolimab. The origin of the receptors is an adult with an advanced solid tumor such as melanoma, head and neck, liver or kidney cancer. Each CDR3 is given with its conserved first and last residue. A D gene is named only where the DNA matches it firmly. Some rows mark clone size as missing; the rest say once, few, many or name a class of expanded clone.

J,size,V,D,CDR3
TRBJ2-4,-,TRBV2,-,CASSEVAEGSYF
TRBJ2-7,-,TRBV5-1,-,CASSKVDSPWYF
TRBJ2-7,-,TRBV7-3,TRBD2,CASSLTGTSGYEQYF
TRBJ1-5,-,TRBV2,-,CASSLTRPGNQPQHF
TRBJ1-1,-,TRBV14,-,CASTGIMNTEAFF
TRBJ1-1,-,TRBV21-1,-,CASSKVAENTEAFF
TRBJ2-2,-,TRBV7-7,-,CASSPEPTGELFF
TRBJ1-1,-,TRBV5-1,-,CASSYDGGTEAFF
TRBJ2-1,-,TRBV5-1,TRBD2,CASSFEVAGGYNEQFF
TRBJ1-3,-,TRBV5-4,-,CASSLGTPASGNTIYF
TRBJ2-3,-,TRBV18,-,CASSPPLEIEDTQYF
TRBJ2-3,few,TRBV14,-,CASSQVAGAVDTQYF
TRBJ2-1,-,TRBV5-1,-,CASSLDRVSYNEQFF
TRBJ2-7,-,TRBV9,-,CASSLGGGTYEQYF
TRBJ2-3,-,TRBV28,TRBD2,CASSTRLAQEDTQYF
TRBJ2-2,-,TRBV10-3,TRBD2,CAIRVSGSANTGELFF
TRBJ2-2,-,TRBV18,-,CASSDGYSTGELFF
TRBJ2-4,-,TRBV13,-,CASSGPGPKQNIQYF